A selection of T cell receptor beta chains follows, all from one sample in a study of CD8 T cells in ankylosing spondylitis. Using its own MiXCR run on the 5' RACE reads, TCRdb lists one record per CDR3 protein. The table records more than 300,000 distinct CDR3 sequences, around a tenth of them present only once. The specimen was blood, either unsorted or a sorted T cell fraction (not recorded which). The receptors stem from a female donor with ankylosing spondylitis or in good health (not recorded which). Each CDR3 is given with its conserved first and last residue. D genes are given only for firm matches. Rows may omit the clone size; those that give it use once, few, many or a size class.

TRBD1	TRBV20-1	TRBJ2-7	few	CSASGDSGWHEQYF	TGCAGTGCTAGTGGGGACAGCGGCTGGCACGAGCAGTACTTC
.	TRBV5-1	TRBJ2-1	many	CASSYGLAVSSNEQFF	TGCGCCAGCAGCTATGGGTTAGCGGTATCATCCAATGAGCAGTTCTTC
.	TRBV28	TRBJ2-1	many	CASQLFRNEQFF	TGTGCCAGCCAACTCTTCCGGAATGAGCAGTTCTTC
TRBD1	TRBV20-1	TRBJ1-5	many	CSAHSWDSEQPQHF	TGCAGTGCGCATTCCTGGGACAGCGAGCAGCCCCAGCATTTT
.	TRBV28	TRBJ2-1	.	CASNLDRFNEQFF	TGTGCCAGCAACCTTGACAGGTTCAATGAGCAGTTCTTC
.	TRBV28	TRBJ2-2	few	CASSLAKLSSTGELFF	TGTGCCAGCAGTTTAGCCAAATTAAGTAGCACCGGGGAGCTGTTTTTT
.	TRBV12-3/TRBV12-4	TRBJ1-5	many	CASVDGGLSNQPQHF	TGTGCCAGCGTCGATGGAGGACTTAGCAATCAGCCCCAGCATTTT
TRBD1	TRBV5-6	TRBJ1-1	few	CASSFGPGQGARNTEAFF	TGTGCCAGCAGCTTTGGCCCGGGACAGGGGGCGCGGAACACTGAAGCTTTCTTT
.	TRBV7-2	TRBJ2-7	.	CASSQGRIYEQYF	TGTGCCAGCAGCCAGGGACGGATATACGAGCAGTACTTC
.	TRBV12-5	TRBJ2-2	once	CASGHGRADNTRELFF	TGTGCTAGTGGTCACGGCCGGGCCGATAACACCCGGGAGCTGTTTTTT
TRBD1	TRBV20-1	TRBJ2-5	.	CSANRPGQGDQETQYF	TGCAGTGCGAACAGACCCGGACAGGGCGACCAAGAGACCCAGTACTTC
TRBD2	TRBV12-3/TRBV12-4	TRBJ2-7	many	CASSLKQGLAGLISSYEQYF	TGTGCCAGCAGTTTGAAACAAGGACTAGCGGGTCTAATTAGCTCCTACGAGCAGTACTTC
.	TRBV20-1	TRBJ2-7	many	CSARDPSGHGTYEQYF	TGCAGTGCTAGAGACCCATCGGGACACGGGACCTACGAGCAGTACTTC
TRBD1	TRBV18	TRBJ1-6	many	CASSTGTGTSPLHF	TGTGCCAGCTCCACCGGGACAGGGACTTCACCCCTCCACTTT
.	TRBV5-1	TRBJ1-5	few	CASSLEGGKFPQHF	TGCGCCAGCAGCTTGGAAGGGGGTAAATTTCCCCAGCATTTT
.	TRBV2	TRBJ1-4	few	CASSRSRAPEKLFF	TGTGCCAGCAGTCGATCTCGGGCCCCTGAAAAACTGTTTTTT
.	TRBV28	TRBJ2-7	many	CASSIVRGKPYEQYF	TGTGCCAGCAGCATCGTACGGGGGAAACCGTACGAGCAGTACTTC
TRBD1	TRBV4-1	TRBJ1-2	many	CASSQTDRGVYGYTF	TGCGCCAGCAGCCAAACGGACAGGGGAGTCTATGGCTACACCTTC
TRBD1	TRBV12-3/TRBV12-4	TRBJ1-5	many	CASSTGTGVNQPQHF	TGTGCCAGCAGTACCGGGACAGGGGTCAATCAGCCCCAGCATTTT
TRBD1	TRBV5-1	TRBJ1-2	many	CASKPNTGEGYGYTF	TGCGCCAGTAAACCGAATACAGGGGAAGGCTATGGCTACACCTTC
.	TRBV28	TRBJ2-7	many	CASKNRGSNVEQYF	TGTGCCAGCAAGAATAGGGGTTCAAATGTGGAGCAGTACTTC
TRBD1	TRBV7-6	TRBJ1-5	.	CASSLNAQGQLGHQPQHF	TGTGCCAGCAGCTTAAATGCACAGGGGCAATTGGGACATCAGCCCCAGCATTTT
.	TRBV7-2	TRBJ2-3	many	CASSLSRGIRDTQYF	TGTGCCAGCAGCCTATCTAGGGGCATACGAGATACGCAGTATTTT
.	TRBV5-1	TRBJ2-2	many	CASSLDLGAGELFF	TGCGCCAGCAGCTTAGATCTCGGCGCCGGGGAGCTGTTTTTT
.	TRBV10-3	TRBJ2-6	many	CAISDGVTGANVLTF	TGTGCCATCAGTGACGGGGTTACTGGGGCCAACGTCCTGACTTTC
TRBD2	TRBV2	TRBJ2-1	few	CAFSPPRRLAGAYNEQFF	TGTGCCTTCTCCCCCCCGAGACGTCTAGCGGGAGCCTACAATGAGCAGTTCTTC
.	TRBV12-3/TRBV12-4	TRBJ2-1	many	CASSLSGKHNEQFF	TGTGCCAGCAGTTTATCCGGGAAGCACAATGAGCAGTTCTTC
.	TRBV5-1	TRBJ2-1	many	CASSLEMAESEQFF	TGCGCCAGCAGCTTGGAAATGGCGGAAAGCGAGCAGTTCTTC
.	TRBV20-1	TRBJ2-5	many	CSAVAGLEIGTQYF	TGCAGTGCTGTCGCTGGGCTTGAGATTGGGACCCAGTACTTC
.	TRBV7-9	TRBJ2-1	many	CASRLASYNEQFF	TGTGCCAGCAGGCTAGCGTCCTACAATGAGCAGTTCTTC
.	TRBV5-1	TRBJ2-2	few	CASTLTGELFF	TGCGCCAGCACCTTAACGGGGGAGCTGTTTTTT
TRBD1	TRBV5-1	TRBJ1-2	many	CASSLGQGGYGYTF	TGCGCCAGCAGCCTCGGACAGGGAGGATATGGCTACACCTTC
.	TRBV10-3	TRBJ1-2	.	CAISVSGDGYTF	TGTGCCATCAGTGTGTCGGGGGACGGCTACACCTTC
.	TRBV19	TRBJ1-4	.	CASSTDSYLFF	TGTGCCAGTAGCACTGACAGTTATCTGTTTTTT
TRBD2	TRBV20-1	TRBJ2-2	few	CCARDSRAGVQGGELFF	TGCTGTGCTAGAGATTCCCGAGCGGGGGTTCAAGGCGGGGAGCTGTTTTTT
TRBD2	TRBV11-2	TRBJ2-2	.	CASSPLGAGVVTGELFF	TGTGCCAGCAGCCCTCTAGGGGCGGGAGTGGTCACCGGGGAGCTGTTTTTT
.	TRBV7-2	TRBJ2-3	.	CASSPRSALPADTQYF	TGTGCCAGCAGCCCGCGATCAGCCTTGCCTGCAGATACGCAGTATTTT
.	TRBV30	TRBJ2-2	.	CAWILGGRGRVGGNTGELFF	TGTGCCTGGATCTTGGGGGGACGTGGACGTGTCGGGGGGAACACCGGGGAGCTGTTTTTT
.	TRBV10-2	TRBJ1-5	many	CASSDGGQPQHF	TGCGCCAGCAGTGACGGTGGACAGCCCCAGCATTTT
TRBD1	TRBV5-5	TRBJ1-5	many	CASSPRQGSNQPQHF	TGTGCCAGCAGCCCACGACAGGGGAGCAATCAGCCCCAGCATTTT